This paragraph reports one T cell receptor beta chain. This sample is part of a study of blood T cell repertoires in COVID-19. The CDR3 is 15 residues long. V was clipped by 0 bases and J by 4 bases, with 12 bases between them. The germline gives CDR1 MNHNS, CDR2 SASEGT. Some clones are missing from TCRdb's copy, which holds only in-frame ones; the method was immunoSEQ multiplex PCR. Of some 95,000 clones listed, 91% are singletons. The J gene is TRBJ1-1, the V gene TRBV6-1; a weak D match, TRBD1 (5 bases). The source of this sequence is a human donor with active COVID-19. The donor label of this sample is uncertain. What was sequenced was peripheral blood. CDR3 bases: TGTGCCAGCAGTGAAGCGAACCCGGGACTCACTGAAGCTTTCTTT. It encodes CASSEANPGLTEAFF.